Below, 5 T cell receptor beta chains from the same sample are listed, as sequenced in a study of Ad26.COV2.S vaccination and SARS-CoV-2 variants. Measured with immunoSEQ multiplex PCR; TCRdb has only the in-frame clones, and not every one. Among about 440,000 clones, roughly 91% were seen once, and the ten largest hold about 4.4%. The treatment is: 15 to 20 received Ad26.COV2.S at low or high dose, single or two shots; roughly five received placebo; per-sample allocation not given. The samples were gathered on day 63 after the first injection of vaccine or placebo. This specimen consisted of peripheral blood, obtained in a trial of Ad26.COV2.S vaccine versus placebo. The origin of the receptors is a person aged 18-65 years who received the Ad26.COV2.S COVID-19 vaccine or a placebo.

This clone was seen a single time. This sequence joins TRBV7-9 and TRBJ2-1; 8 nucleotides line up with TRBD2. The CDR3 runs 17 residues. Trimming took 8 bases from V and 3 from J; bases not matched to a gene: 15. Germline CDR1 SEHNR, CDR2 FQNEAQ (reference sequence). The CDR3 reads CASRAPKRERGYNEQFF. For the CDR3, the DNA is TGTGCCAGCCGCGCGCCAAAGCGGGAGAGGGGCTACAATGAGCAGTTCTTC. The variable domain in full, completed from reference TRBV7-9 and TRBJ2-1, reads DTGVSQNPRHKITKRGQNVTFRCDPISEHNRLYWYRQTLGQGPEFLTYFQNEAQLEKSRLLSDRFSAERPKGSFSTLEIQRTEQGDSAMYLCASRAPKRERGYNEQFFGPGTRLTVL.

The chain links TRBV7-2 to TRBJ2-5, with D unclear. The CDR3 spans 13 residues. V was trimmed by 3 bases and J by 2 bases, leaving 7 bases between them. CDR1 and CDR2 from the germline V gene are SGHTA and FQGNSA. The CDR3 spells CASSFGWQETQYF. The CDR3 DNA sequence: TGTGCCAGCAGCTTCGGGTGGCAAGAGACCCAGTACTTC. Based on the CDR3 plus reference TRBV7-2 and TRBJ2-5, the full variable domain is GAGVSQSPSNKVTEKGKDVELRCDPISGHTALYWYRQSLGQGLEFLIYFQGNSAPDKSGLPSDRFSAERTGGSVSTLTIQRTQQEDSAVYLCASSFGWQETQYFGPGTRLLVL.

The chain uses TRBV11-2 and TRBJ2-2; a possible D gene is TRBD2 (6 bases). The germline CDR1 and CDR2 sequences are SGHAT and FQNNGV. The germline V and J ends were trimmed by 5 bases and 3 bases, with 7 bases remaining between them. The CDR3 spans 13 residues. The CDR3 here is CASSREYTGELFF. The CDR3 nucleotides are TGTGCCAGCAGCCGGGAGTACACCGGGGAGCTGTTTTTT.

The chain links TRBV6-5 to TRBJ1-1, with D unresolved. The CDR3 sequence is 12 residues long. Germline loops: CDR1 MNHEY, CDR2 SVGAGI. Trimming removed 10 bases at V and 3 bases at J, with 12 bases between. DNA for the CDR3: TGTGCCACGGCGGGGAGTTACACTGAAGCTTTCTTT. It yields the protein CATAGSYTEAFF.

This rearrangement joins TRBV28 to TRBJ1-4, with 9 bases lining up with TRBD1. CDR1 is MDHEN and CDR2 is SYDVKM in the germline V gene. This CDR3 contains 17 residues. The J segment lost 2 bases and the V segment lost 4 bases, leaving 8 bases of the junction unmatched. The CDR3 DNA reads as TGTGCCAGCAGTTCGGTACAGGGGGCTGCTACTAATGAAAAACTGTTTTTT. Its protein product is CASSSVQGAATNEKLFF.